These 7 T cell receptor beta chains share one sample of origin, sequenced in a study of Tregs in tolerant kidney transplant recipients. Clones were sequenced by immunoSEQ multiplex PCR, and TCRdb holds only the in-frame ones, with some missing. This sample carries around 78,000 clones, under 95% of them seen once, and the ten largest clones take about 0.34%. Sequenced material: Tregs from blood, taken before the transplant. The source of these receptors is a human donor who received a combined kidney and bone marrow transplant.

V gene TRBV7-8 combines with J gene TRBJ2-7, with D perhaps TRBD2 (6 bases). Trimming removed 1 base at V and 2 bases at J, with 12 bases between. Germline V CDR1 and CDR2: SGHVS, FQNEAQ. The CDR3 has 15 residues. The CDR3 spells CASSLELGGAYEQYF. The DNA of the CDR3 is TGTGCCAGCAGCTTAGAGCTGGGGGGTGCCTACGAGCAGTACTTC.

CDR3 nucleotides: TGTGCCATCAGGACTAGCGGGAGCTCGGAGCAGTTCTTC. It codes for CAIRTSGSSEQFF. This chain uses TRBV15 with TRBJ2-1; TRBD2 matches 13 bases. V lost 10 bases and J lost 10; bases outside the gene matches: 7. This CDR3 region has 13 residues. Germline V lookup: CDR1 LNHNV, CDR2 YYDKDF (reference sequence).

V is TRBV7-9 and J is TRBJ1-5; unclear D gene. CDR1 and CDR2 (germline): SEHNR, FQNEAQ (reference sequence). The V end lost 5 bases, the J end lost 2 bases, and 10 bases lay between the germline ends. The CDR3 extends over 14 amino acids. The CDR3 loop reads CASSQDGGNQPQHF. CDR3 bases: TGTGCCAGCAGCCAGGACGGGGGCAATCAGCCCCAGCATTTT. Based on the CDR3 plus reference TRBV7-9 and TRBJ1-5, the full variable domain is DTGVSQNPRHKITKRGQNVTFRCDPISEHNRLYWYRQTLGQGPEFLTYFQNEAQLEKSRLLSDRFSAERPKGSFSTLEIQRTEQGDSAMYLCASSQDGGNQPQHFGDGTRLSIL.

The chain couples TRBV15 to TRBJ2-7, with 8 positions matching TRBD2. V trimming: 0 bases; J trimming: 4 bases; junction bases outside the gene matches: 8. The CDR3 is 16 amino acids. Germline CDR1 is LNHNV and CDR2 is YYDKDF (reference sequence). The CDR3 region has the DNA TGTGCCACCAGCAGAGATCCCCCGGGAGGGTCATACGAGCAGTACTTC. This encodes CATSRDPPGGSYEQYF.

This chain's CDR3 is CASSRGRALSYEQYF. DNA for the CDR3: TGTGCCAGCAGCCGTGGGAGGGCCCTCTCCTACGAGCAGTACTTC. The gene calls are TRBV7-2 and TRBJ2-7, with TRBD2 matching 7 bases. The junction had 7 bases not matched to a gene; V was cut back by 5 bases and J by 0 bases. This CDR3 is built from 15 residues. CDR1 and CDR2 (germline): SGHTA, FQGNSA.

This clone was found once. This chain connects TRBV19 to TRBJ2-1; TRBD2 matches at 8 bases. The CDR3 consists of 15 residues. Trimming took 7 bases from V and 8 from J; bases not matched to a gene: 13. Germline V gene data show CDR1 as LNHDA and CDR2 as SQIVND (reference sequence). CDR3 in DNA: TGTGCCAGTAACCTAAGGGGACTAGGTGGCCATGAGCAGTTCTTC. Translation: CASNLRGLGGHEQFF.

This chain links TRBV25-1 with TRBJ2-1; 7 bases are shared with TRBD2. The J segment lost 7 bases and the V segment lost 8 bases, leaving 20 bases of the junction unmatched. Germline V gene data show CDR1 as MGHDK and CDR2 as SYGVNS. CDR3 size: 17 residues. The CDR3: CASSPPKFAGVNNEQFF. CDR3 bases: TGTGCCAGCTCGCCCCCCAAATTCGCGGGAGTCAATAATGAGCAGTTCTTC.